Listed here are 26 T cell receptor beta chains from one sample, sequenced in a study of shared clonotypes between healthy human individuals. Measured with immunoSEQ multiplex PCR; TCRdb has only the in-frame clones, and not every one. The data show approximately 1,000,000 clones, with 70% to 80% seen just once and 0.89% held by the top ten. Sequencing was done on a sample of memory CD4+ T cells from PBMCs. Subset meaning: CD45RA-negative fraction. All receptors derive from a man in his late teens or twenties in good health. Some clones in this sample may be carry-over from other donors' samples.

The chain carries TRBV11-2 and TRBJ1-5; D unclear. Germline CDR1 is SGHAT and CDR2 is FQNNGV. The CDR3 runs 13 residues. V was clipped by 2 bases and J by 4 bases, with 6 bases between them. The CDR3 protein is CASSLRVNQPQHF. The CDR3 DNA reads as TGTGCCAGCAGCTTAAGAGTTAATCAGCCCCAGCATTTT.

The chain is built from TRBV10-3 and TRBJ2-7, with D hard to call. This CDR3 comprises 16 residues. V lost 2 bases and J 1 base, leaving 15 bases between the germline ends. Germline CDR1 is ENHRY and CDR2 is SYGVKD. The CDR3 DNA is TGTGCCATCAGTGAGACCGACCGGTCCCAGTCCTACGAGCAGTACTTC. Amino acid sequence: CAISETDRSQSYEQYF.

In this sample, this clone turned up a few times. The J gene is TRBJ1-1, the V gene TRBV2, with D unresolved. V shed 4 bases and J shed 8 bases, with 11 bases lying between them. Germline values: CDR1 SNHLY, CDR2 FYNNEI. This CDR3 is 12 amino acids long. As DNA, the CDR3 is TGTGCCAGCAGTGTTAGGCCCGTGGAAGCTTTCTTT. This codes for CASSVRPVEAFF.

This chain links TRBV28 with TRBJ1-5, with unresolved D. This CDR3 region has 16 residues. Trimming removed 4 bases from V and 1 base from J, with 14 bases in between. Germline V gives CDR1 MDHEN, CDR2 SYDVKM. CDR3 sequence: CASSSLGSGSNQPQHF. CDR3 coding DNA: TGTGCCAGCAGTTCCCTGGGTTCGGGGAGCAATCAGCCCCAGCATTTT.

This clone has a handful of counts. The CDR3 loop reads CASSLLRGPRGYTF. CDR3 in DNA: TGTGCCAGCAGTTTATTAAGGGGGCCTAGGGGCTACACCTTC. The chain combines TRBV28 with TRBJ1-2; TRBD1 matches at 7 bases. Germline loops: CDR1 MDHEN, CDR2 SYDVKM. Germline trimming cut 1 base from V and 8 bases from J; bases unmatched to any gene: 7. The CDR3 covers 14 residues.

On this clone: At one boundary the junction diverges from the germline segment, which might be a read error. The gene calls are TRBV10-3 and TRBJ1-1; perhaps TRBD1 as D (6 bases). Germline V gene data show CDR1 as ENHRY and CDR2 as SYGVKD. The CDR3 sequence is 17 residues long. The chain's CDR3 is CASSSPRVGQLNTEAFF. CDR3 DNA sequence: TGTGCCAGCAGTTCCCCCCGGGTAGGACAGTTAAACACTGAAGCTTTCTTT.

The genes are TRBV4-2 and TRBJ2-6; a weak D match, TRBD2 (7 bases). CDR1 and CDR2 from the germline V gene are LGHNA and YNFKEQ. This CDR3 has 16 residues. Between the trimmed V and J ends, which lost 2 bases and 2 bases, there was a span of 10 bases. CDR3 sequence reads: CASSQIGGPGANVLTF. CDR3 bases: TGTGCCAGCAGCCAAATCGGGGGGCCTGGGGCCAACGTCCTGACTTTC.

This clone appeared a single time. The CDR3 bases are TGTGCCAGCAGCTCAGGGACTAGCTGGGCCGAGACCCAGTACTTC. Translating it yields CASSSGTSWAETQYF. The V gene is TRBV7-8, the J gene TRBJ2-5, with 9 bases identical to TRBD2. V trimming: 4 bases; J trimming: 5 bases; junction bases outside the gene matches: 8. The length of the CDR3 is 15 residues. Germline CDR1 reads SGHVS; CDR2 reads FQNEAQ.

The chain is built from TRBV7-2 and TRBJ2-7, with 7 nucleotides matching TRBD1. Germline values: CDR1 SGHTA, CDR2 FQGNSA. The length of the CDR3 is 15 residues. The V gene end was trimmed by 5 bases and the J gene end by 3 bases; junction bases not matched to a gene: 10. The CDR3 sequence is CASSHQTGQSYEQYF. In nucleotides, the CDR3 is TGTGCCAGCAGCCACCAGACAGGGCAGAGCTACGAGCAGTACTTC.

This chain links TRBV2 with TRBJ2-7, with D unclear. The CDR3 totals 13 residues. The germline V gene has CDR1 SNHLY and CDR2 FYNNEI. Trimming removed 4 bases at V and 5 bases at J, with 12 bases between. The CDR3 reads CASSAEYYHEQYF. Here the CDR3 DNA reads TGTGCCAGCAGTGCGGAGTACTACCACGAGCAGTACTTC. Drawing the rest from reference TRBV2 and TRBJ2-7, the complete variable domain is EPEVTQTPSHQVTQMGQEVILRCVPISNHLYFYWYRQILGQKVEFLVSFYNNEISEKSEIFDDQFSVERPDGSNFTLKIRSTKLEDSAMYFCASSAEYYHEQYFGPGTRLTVT.

This rearrangement joins TRBV5-1 to TRBJ1-4; tentatively, D is TRBD1 (5 bases). The CDR3 is made up of 14 amino acids. Between the trimmed V and J ends, which lost 1 base and 8 bases, there was a span of 12 bases. Germline-derived CDR1 and CDR2 are SGHRS and YFSETQ. The CDR3 coding sequence is TGCGCCAGCAGCTTGACGGGGGGAGCCGAAAAACTGTTTTTT. It codes for CASSLTGGAEKLFF.

The genes are TRBV11-3 and TRBJ2-1; no clear D gene. There are 14 residues in the CDR3. Trimming took off 5 bases at V and 2 bases at J, with 10 bases between the two ends. Germline V lookup: CDR1 SGHNT, CDR2 YENEEA. The DNA of the CDR3 is TGTGCCAGCAGCCAAAACATGGCCTACAATGAGCAGTTCTTC. Its protein product is CASSQNMAYNEQFF.

The chain carries TRBV7-9 and TRBJ2-1; TRBD2 agrees at 14 bases. Germline CDR1 is SEHNR and CDR2 is FQNEAQ (reference sequence). The CDR3 has 19 residues. The V and J ends lost 4 bases and 5 bases, in that order; junction bases with no gene match: 13. CDR3 loop: CASSSNPRLAGGLDNEQFF. CDR3 nucleotide sequence: TGTGCCAGCAGCTCAAACCCTCGACTAGCGGGAGGGCTCGACAATGAGCAGTTCTTC.

This chain links TRBV6-1 with TRBJ1-1; 9 bases fit TRBD1. Germline V gene sequence: CDR1 MNHNS, CDR2 SASEGT. The CDR3 has 15 residues. The V gene end was trimmed by 2 bases and the J gene end by 5 bases; junction bases not matched to a gene: 6. CDR3 sequence reads: CASSEPGDRVTEAFF. CDR3 DNA sequence: TGTGCCAGCAGTGAACCTGGGGACAGGGTTACTGAAGCTTTCTTT.

The chain is built from TRBV6-6 and TRBJ1-5; D is undetermined. The CDR3 has 13 residues. Looked up from germline, CDR1 is MNHNY and CDR2 is SVGAGI (reference sequence). Trimming took 5 bases from V and 4 from J, leaving 9 bases between them. Here the CDR3 DNA reads TGTGCCAGCAGTCTTACTGGAAATCAGCCCCAGCATTTT. Translated: CASSLTGNQPQHF.

This chain connects TRBV5-4 to TRBJ2-7, with a tentative D call TRBD2 (5 bases). The CDR3 loop spans 14 amino acids. Germline loops: CDR1 SGHNT, CDR2 YYREEE (reference sequence). The V gene lost 1 base and the J gene lost 2 bases, with 10 bases spanning the gap. The CDR3: CASSLKSGTYEQYF. The CDR3 DNA sequence: TGTGCCAGCAGCTTGAAGAGCGGAACCTACGAGCAGTACTTC.

This chain joins TRBV12-5 and TRBJ2-5; perhaps D is TRBD1 or TRBD2 (5 bases each). Per germline, CDR1 LGHNT and CDR2 FRNRAP. Trimming removed 4 bases at V and 5 bases at J, with 17 bases between. This CDR3 contains 15 residues. Written as DNA, the CDR3 is TGTGCTAGTGGTTCAAGGGACGGGCAAGGGGAGACCCAGTACTTC. Protein: CASGSRDGQGETQYF.

The gene calls are TRBV16 and TRBJ1-1; no reliable D call. This CDR3 spans 14 amino acids. Looked up from germline, CDR1 is KGHSY and CDR2 is FQNENV. V gave up 7 bases and J gave up 3 bases, with 15 bases separating them. The CDR3 coding sequence is TGTGCCAGCATGCCGTGGGAGCCGTACACTGAAGCTTTCTTT. It is translated as CASMPWEPYTEAFF.

Concerning this clone: The sample carries other DNA sequences with the same CDR3. The V and J genes are TRBV5-1 and TRBJ2-1, with D possibly matching TRBD2 (5 bases). The ends were cut back, 1 base at V and 0 bases at J, with 8 bases in the middle. The CDR3 has 15 amino acids. Germline assignment: CDR1 SGHRS and CDR2 YFSETQ. CDR3 loop: CASSLSGSSYNEQFF. The CDR3 bases are TGCGCCAGCAGCTTGAGCGGCAGCTCCTACAATGAGCAGTTCTTC.

V is TRBV2 and J is TRBJ2-5; no clear D. Looked up from germline, CDR1 is SNHLY and CDR2 is FYNNEI. This CDR3 has 12 residues. V gave up 6 bases and J gave up 2 bases, with 7 bases separating them. Here the CDR3 reads CASRVGQETQYF. CDR3 sequence (DNA): TGTGCCAGCAGGGTCGGGCAAGAGACCCAGTACTTC. The whole variable domain, remainder taken from reference TRBV2 and TRBJ2-5, is EPEVTQTPSHQVTQMGQEVILRCVPISNHLYFYWYRQILGQKVEFLVSFYNNEISEKSEIFDDQFSVERPDGSNFTLKIRSTKLEDSAMYFCASRVGQETQYFGPGTRLLVL.

Concerning this clone: The same CDR3 also results from other DNA sequences found in this sample. The rearrangement joins TRBV2 to TRBJ2-5; 8 bases align to TRBD1. The V gene end was trimmed by 8 bases and the J gene end by 2 bases; junction bases not matched to a gene: 1. Germline CDR1 and CDR2: SNHLY and FYNNEI. This CDR3 spans 12 amino acids. The CDR3 reads CASGQGQETQYF. CDR3 DNA sequence: TGTGCCAGCGGACAGGGACAAGAGACCCAGTACTTC. Complete variable domain (other parts from reference TRBV2 and TRBJ2-5): EPEVTQTPSHQVTQMGQEVILRCVPISNHLYFYWYRQILGQKVEFLVSFYNNEISEKSEIFDDQFSVERPDGSNFTLKIRSTKLEDSAMYFCASGQGQETQYFGPGTRLLVL.

The chain is built from TRBV2 and TRBJ2-7; TRBD2 is a possible D gene (5 bases). Looked up from germline, CDR1 is SNHLY and CDR2 is FYNNEI. The V end was cut by 7 bases, the J end by 5 bases, with 9 bases between. CDR3 length: 11 residues. The CDR3 DNA sequence: TGTGCCAGCACCGAGGGCCACGAGCAGTACTTC. It codes for CASTEGHEQYF.

The chain carries TRBV18 and TRBJ1-5; tentative D call: TRBD1 (5 bases). V lost 5 bases and J 7 bases, leaving 18 bases between the germline ends. This CDR3 is 15 amino acids long. The germline V gene has CDR1 KGHSH and CDR2 LQKENI. The CDR3 is CASSGGTGGDQPQHF. CDR3 sequence (DNA): TGTGCCAGCTCAGGCGGGACTGGAGGGGACCAGCCCCAGCATTTT.

The V gene is TRBV18, the J gene TRBJ2-3; the D is unclear. V lost 4 bases and J lost 5, with 10 bases in between. From germline, CDR1 is KGHSH and CDR2 LQKENI. The CDR3 length is 13 residues. CDR3 amino acids: CASSLLVGDTQYF. The CDR3 coding sequence is TGTGCCAGCTCACTATTAGTTGGAGATACGCAGTATTTT. Full variable domain (remainder filled in from reference TRBV18 and TRBJ2-3): NAGVMQNPRHLVRRRGQEARLRCSPMKGHSHVYWYRQLPEEGLKFMVYLQKENIIDESGMPKERFSAEFPKEGPSILRIQQVVRGDSAAYFCASSLLVGDTQYFGPGTRLTVL.

The chain recombines TRBV6-6 with TRBJ2-7; 7 nucleotides match TRBD1. This CDR3 contains 14 residues. Germline CDR1 reads MNHNY; CDR2 reads SVGAGI (reference sequence). The ends lost 2 bases at V and 2 bases at J; junction bases unmatched: 3. The CDR3 DNA reads as TGTGCCAGCAGTTACGACAGGGCCACCTACGAGCAGTACTTC. This sequence encodes CASSYDRATYEQYF.

The rearrangement links TRBV11-2 to TRBJ2-1, with 13 bases aligning to TRBD2. The V segment lost 5 bases and the J segment 9 bases; nucleotides outside the gene matches: 7. This CDR3 is 15 amino acids long. Germline CDR1 and CDR2: SGHAT and FQNNGV. CDR3 in amino acids: CASSRTSGSLGEQFF. The CDR3 DNA follows: TGTGCCAGCAGCCGGACTAGCGGGAGTCTTGGTGAGCAGTTCTTC.